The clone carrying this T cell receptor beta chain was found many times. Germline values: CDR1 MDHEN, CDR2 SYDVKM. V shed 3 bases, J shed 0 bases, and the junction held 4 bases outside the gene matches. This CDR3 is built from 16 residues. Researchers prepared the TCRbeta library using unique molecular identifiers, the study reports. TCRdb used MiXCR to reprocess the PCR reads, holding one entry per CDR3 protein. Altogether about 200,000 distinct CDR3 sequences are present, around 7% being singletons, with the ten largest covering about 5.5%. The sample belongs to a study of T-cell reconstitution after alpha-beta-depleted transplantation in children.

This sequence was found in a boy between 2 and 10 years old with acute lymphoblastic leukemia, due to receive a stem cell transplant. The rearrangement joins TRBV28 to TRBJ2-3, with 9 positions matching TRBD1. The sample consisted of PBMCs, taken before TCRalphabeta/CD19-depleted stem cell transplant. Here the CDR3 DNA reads TGTGCCAGCAGTTTCGGGACAGGGAGCAGCACAGATACGCAGTATTTT. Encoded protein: CASSFGTGSSTDTQYF.